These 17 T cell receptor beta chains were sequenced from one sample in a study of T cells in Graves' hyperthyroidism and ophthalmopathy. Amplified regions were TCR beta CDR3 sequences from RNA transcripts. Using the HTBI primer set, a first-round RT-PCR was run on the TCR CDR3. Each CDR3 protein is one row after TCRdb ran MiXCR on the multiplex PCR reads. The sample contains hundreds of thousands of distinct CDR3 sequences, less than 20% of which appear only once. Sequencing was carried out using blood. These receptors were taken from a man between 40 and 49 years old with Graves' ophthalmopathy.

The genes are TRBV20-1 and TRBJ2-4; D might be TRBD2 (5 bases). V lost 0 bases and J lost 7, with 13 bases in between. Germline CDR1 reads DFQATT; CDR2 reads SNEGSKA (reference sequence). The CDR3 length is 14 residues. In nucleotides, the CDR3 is TGCAGTGCTAGAGATTATAATAGAGGGAACATTCAGTACTTC. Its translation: CSARDYNRGNIQYF.

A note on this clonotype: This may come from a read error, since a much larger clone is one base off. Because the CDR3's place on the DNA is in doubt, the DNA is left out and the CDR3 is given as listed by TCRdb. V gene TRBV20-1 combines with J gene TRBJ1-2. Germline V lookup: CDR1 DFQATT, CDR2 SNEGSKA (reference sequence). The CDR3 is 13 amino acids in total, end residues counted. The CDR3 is CSALLPANYGCTF.

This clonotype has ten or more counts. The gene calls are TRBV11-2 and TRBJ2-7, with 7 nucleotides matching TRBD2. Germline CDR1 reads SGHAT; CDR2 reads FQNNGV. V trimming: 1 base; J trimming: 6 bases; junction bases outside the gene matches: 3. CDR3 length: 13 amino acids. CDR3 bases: TGTGCCAGCAGCTTAGGACGGGGGGTCGAGCAGTACTTC. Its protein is CASSLGRGVEQYF.

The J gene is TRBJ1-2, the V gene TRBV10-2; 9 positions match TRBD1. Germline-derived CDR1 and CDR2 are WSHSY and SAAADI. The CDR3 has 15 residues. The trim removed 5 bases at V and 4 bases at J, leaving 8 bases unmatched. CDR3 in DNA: TGCGCCAGCAGTATCGCCAGGGGACAGGGCTATGGCTACACCTTC. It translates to CASSIARGQGYGYTF.

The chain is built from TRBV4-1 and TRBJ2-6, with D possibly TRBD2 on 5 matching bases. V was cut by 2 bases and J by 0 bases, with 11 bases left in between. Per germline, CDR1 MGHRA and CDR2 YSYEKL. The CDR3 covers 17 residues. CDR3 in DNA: TGCGCCAGCAGCCAATGGTCGGGGAACTCTGGGGCCAACGTCCTGACTTTC. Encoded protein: CASSQWSGNSGANVLTF.

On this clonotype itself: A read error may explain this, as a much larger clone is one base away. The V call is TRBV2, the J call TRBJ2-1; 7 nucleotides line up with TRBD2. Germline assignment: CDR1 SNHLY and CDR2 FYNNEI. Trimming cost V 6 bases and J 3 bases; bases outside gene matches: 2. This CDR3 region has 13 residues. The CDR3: CASRSGVYNEQFF. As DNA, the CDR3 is TGTGCCAGCAGGAGCGGGGTCTACAATGAGCAGTTCTTC.

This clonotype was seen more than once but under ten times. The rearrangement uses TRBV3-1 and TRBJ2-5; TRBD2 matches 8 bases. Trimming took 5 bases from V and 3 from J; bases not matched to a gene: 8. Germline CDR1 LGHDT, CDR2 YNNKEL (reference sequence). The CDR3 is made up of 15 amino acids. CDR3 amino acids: CASSNLLAVKETQYF. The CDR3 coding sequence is TGTGCCAGCAGCAACCTACTAGCGGTTAAAGAGACCCAGTACTTC.

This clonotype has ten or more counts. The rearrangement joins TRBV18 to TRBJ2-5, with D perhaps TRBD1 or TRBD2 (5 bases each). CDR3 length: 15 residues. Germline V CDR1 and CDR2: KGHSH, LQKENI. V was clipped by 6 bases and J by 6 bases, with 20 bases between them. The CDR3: CASSPPGGREKTQYF. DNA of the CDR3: TGTGCCAGCTCCCCCCCCGGAGGCAGGGAGAAGACCCAGTACTTC.

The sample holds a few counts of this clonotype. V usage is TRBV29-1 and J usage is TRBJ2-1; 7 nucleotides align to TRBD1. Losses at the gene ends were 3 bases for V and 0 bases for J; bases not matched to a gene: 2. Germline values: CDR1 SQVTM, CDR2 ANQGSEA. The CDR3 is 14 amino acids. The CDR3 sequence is CSVEGQSSYNEQFF. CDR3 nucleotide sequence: TGCAGCGTTGAGGGACAGAGCTCCTACAATGAGCAGTTCTTC.

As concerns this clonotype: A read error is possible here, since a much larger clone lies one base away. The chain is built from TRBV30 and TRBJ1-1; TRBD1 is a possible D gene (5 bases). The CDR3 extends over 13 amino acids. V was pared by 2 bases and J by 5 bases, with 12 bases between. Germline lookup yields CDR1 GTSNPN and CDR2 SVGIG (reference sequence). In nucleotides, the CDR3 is TGTGCCTGGAGTAGACGGGGGAGGACTGAAGCTTTCTTT. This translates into CAWSRRGRTEAFF.

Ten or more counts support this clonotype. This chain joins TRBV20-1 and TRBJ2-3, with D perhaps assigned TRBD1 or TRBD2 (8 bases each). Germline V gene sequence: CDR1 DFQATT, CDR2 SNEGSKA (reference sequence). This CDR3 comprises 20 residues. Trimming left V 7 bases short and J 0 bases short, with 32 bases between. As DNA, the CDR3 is TGCAGTGTTCCCGAACGCCCAGGGGGCTGGTTAGCGGGGAGCACAGATACGCAGTATTTT. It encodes CSVPERPGGWLAGSTDTQYF.

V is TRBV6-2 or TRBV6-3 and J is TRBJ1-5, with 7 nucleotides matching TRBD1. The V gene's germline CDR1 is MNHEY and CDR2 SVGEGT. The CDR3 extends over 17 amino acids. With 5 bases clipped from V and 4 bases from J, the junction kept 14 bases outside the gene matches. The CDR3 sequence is CASSHGQALVGNQPQHF. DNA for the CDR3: TGTGCCAGCAGTCATGGACAGGCCTTAGTTGGTAATCAGCCCCAGCATTTT.

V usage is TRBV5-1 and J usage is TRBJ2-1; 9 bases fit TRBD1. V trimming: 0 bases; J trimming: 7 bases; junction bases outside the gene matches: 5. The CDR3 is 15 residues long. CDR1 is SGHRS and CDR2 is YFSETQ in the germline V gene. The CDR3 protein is CASSLATGGLNEQFF. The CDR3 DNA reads TGCGCCAGCAGCTTGGCCACAGGGGGCTTAAATGAGCAGTTCTTC.

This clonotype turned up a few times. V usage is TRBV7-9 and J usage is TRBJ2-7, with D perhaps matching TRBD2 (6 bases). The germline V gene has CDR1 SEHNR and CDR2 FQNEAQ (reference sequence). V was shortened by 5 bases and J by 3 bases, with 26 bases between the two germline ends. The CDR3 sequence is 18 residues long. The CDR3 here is CASSPWAARGTRDYEQYF. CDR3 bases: TGTGCCAGCAGCCCATGGGCTGCAAGGGGTACGCGGGACTACGAGCAGTACTTC. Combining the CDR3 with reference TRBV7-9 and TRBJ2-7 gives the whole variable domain DTGVSQNPRHKITKRGQNVTFRCDPISEHNRLYWYRQTLGQGPEFLTYFQNEAQLEKSRLLSDRFSAERPKGSFSTLEIQRTEQGDSAMYLCASSPWAARGTRDYEQYFGPGTRLTVT.

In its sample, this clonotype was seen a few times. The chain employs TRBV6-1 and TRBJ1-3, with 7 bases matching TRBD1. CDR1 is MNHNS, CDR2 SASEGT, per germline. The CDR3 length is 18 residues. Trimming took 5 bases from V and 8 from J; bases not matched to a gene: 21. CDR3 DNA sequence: TGTGCCAGCAGTCCCCACAACCTCGACAGGGCTCTTCTATACACCATATATTTT. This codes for CASSPHNLDRALLYTIYF.

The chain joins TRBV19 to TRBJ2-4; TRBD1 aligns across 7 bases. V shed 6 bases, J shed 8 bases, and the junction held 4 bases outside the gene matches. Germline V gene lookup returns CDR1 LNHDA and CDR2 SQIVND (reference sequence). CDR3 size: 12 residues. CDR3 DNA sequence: TGTGCCAGTAGGGGGACAGCTCACATTCAGTACTTC. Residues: CASRGTAHIQYF.

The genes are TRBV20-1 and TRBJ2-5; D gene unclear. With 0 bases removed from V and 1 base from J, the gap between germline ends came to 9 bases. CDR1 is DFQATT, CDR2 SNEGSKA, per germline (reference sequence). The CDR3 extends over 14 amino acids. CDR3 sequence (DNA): TGCAGTGCTAGAGATCTACTTTCCCAAGAGACCCAGTACTTC. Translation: CSARDLLSQETQYF.